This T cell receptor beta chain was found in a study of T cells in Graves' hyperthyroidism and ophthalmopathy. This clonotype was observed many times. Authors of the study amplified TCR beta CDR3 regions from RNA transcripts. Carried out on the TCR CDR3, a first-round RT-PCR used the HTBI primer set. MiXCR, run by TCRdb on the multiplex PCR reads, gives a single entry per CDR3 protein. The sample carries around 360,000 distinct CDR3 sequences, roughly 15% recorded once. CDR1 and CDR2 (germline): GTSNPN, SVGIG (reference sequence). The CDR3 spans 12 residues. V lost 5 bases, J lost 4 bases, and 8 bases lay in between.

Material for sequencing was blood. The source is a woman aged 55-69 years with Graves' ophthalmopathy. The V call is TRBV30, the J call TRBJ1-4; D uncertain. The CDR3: CAWGGNNEKLFF. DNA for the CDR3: TGTGCCTGGGGCGGCAATAATGAAAAACTGTTTTTT.